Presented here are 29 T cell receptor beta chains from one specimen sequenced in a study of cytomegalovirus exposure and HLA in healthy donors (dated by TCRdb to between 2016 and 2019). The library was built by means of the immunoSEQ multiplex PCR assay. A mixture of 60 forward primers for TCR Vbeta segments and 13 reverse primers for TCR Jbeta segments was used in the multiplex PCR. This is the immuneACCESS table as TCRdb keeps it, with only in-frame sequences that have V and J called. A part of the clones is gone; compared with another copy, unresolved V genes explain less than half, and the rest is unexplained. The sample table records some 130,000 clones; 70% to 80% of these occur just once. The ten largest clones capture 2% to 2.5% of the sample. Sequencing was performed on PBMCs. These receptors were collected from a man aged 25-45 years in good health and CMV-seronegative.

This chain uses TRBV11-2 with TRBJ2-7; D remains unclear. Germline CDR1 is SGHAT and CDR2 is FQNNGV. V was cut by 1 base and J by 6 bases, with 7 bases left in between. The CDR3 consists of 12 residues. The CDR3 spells CASSLAPREQYF. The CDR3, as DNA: TGTGCCAGCAGCTTAGCTCCCCGCGAGCAGTACTTC.

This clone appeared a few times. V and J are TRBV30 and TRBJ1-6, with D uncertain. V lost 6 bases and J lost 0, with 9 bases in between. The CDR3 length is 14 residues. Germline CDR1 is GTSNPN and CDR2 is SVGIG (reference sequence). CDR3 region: CACIRGSYNSPLHF. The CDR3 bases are TGTGCCTGCATCCGGGGCTCCTATAATTCACCCCTCCACTTT.

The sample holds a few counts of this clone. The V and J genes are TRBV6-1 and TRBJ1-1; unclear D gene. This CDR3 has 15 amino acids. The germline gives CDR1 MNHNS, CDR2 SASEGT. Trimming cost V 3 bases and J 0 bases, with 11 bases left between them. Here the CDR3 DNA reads TGTGCCAGCAGTGATTTTGTCCTCCTGAACACTGAAGCTTTCTTT. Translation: CASSDFVLLNTEAFF.

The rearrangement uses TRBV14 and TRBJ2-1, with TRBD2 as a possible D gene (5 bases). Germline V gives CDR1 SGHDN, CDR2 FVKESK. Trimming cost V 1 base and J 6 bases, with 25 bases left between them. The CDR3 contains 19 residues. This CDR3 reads CASSQVMLKGSYWPNEQFF. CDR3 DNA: TGTGCCAGCAGCCAAGTAATGCTCAAAGGGAGTTATTGGCCCAATGAGCAGTTCTTC.

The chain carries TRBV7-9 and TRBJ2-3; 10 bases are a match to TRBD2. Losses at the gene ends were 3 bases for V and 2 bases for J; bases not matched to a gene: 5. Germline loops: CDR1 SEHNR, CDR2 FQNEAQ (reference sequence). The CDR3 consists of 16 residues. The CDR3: CASSFTTSGFTDTQYF. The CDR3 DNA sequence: TGTGCCAGCAGCTTTACGACTAGCGGGTTCACAGATACGCAGTATTTT.

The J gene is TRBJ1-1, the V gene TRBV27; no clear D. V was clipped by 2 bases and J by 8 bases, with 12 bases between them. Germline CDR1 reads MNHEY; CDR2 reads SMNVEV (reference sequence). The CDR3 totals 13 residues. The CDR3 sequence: CASSLGYTSEAFF. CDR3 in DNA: TGTGCCAGCAGTTTAGGTTACACATCCGAAGCTTTCTTT.

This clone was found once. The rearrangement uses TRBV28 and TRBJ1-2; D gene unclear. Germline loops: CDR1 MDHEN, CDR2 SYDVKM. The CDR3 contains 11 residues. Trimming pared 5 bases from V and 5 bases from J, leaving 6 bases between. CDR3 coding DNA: TGTGCCAGCAGTGCGGGGTATGGCTACACCTTC. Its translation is CASSAGYGYTF.

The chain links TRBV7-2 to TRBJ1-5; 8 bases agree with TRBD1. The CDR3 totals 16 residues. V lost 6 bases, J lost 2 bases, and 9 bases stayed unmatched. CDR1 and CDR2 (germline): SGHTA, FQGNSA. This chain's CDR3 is CASSRDRTTRNQPQHF. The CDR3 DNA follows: TGTGCCAGCAGTCGGGACAGGACAACGCGCAATCAGCCCCAGCATTTT.

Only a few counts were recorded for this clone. The CDR3, as DNA: TGTGCCAGCACCTACGGGGGAGCCTCCAACTATGGCTACACCTTC. Protein sequence: CASTYGGASNYGYTF. This chain connects TRBV6-5 to TRBJ1-2, with a tentative D call TRBD1 (5 bases). CDR1 and CDR2 (germline): MNHEY, SVGAGI. The CDR3 consists of 15 residues. Deletions cut 7 bases from V and 2 bases from J, with 17 bases between.

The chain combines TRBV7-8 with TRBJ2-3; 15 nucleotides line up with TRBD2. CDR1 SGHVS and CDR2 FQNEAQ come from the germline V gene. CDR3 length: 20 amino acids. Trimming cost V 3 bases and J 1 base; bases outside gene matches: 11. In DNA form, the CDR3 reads TGTGCCAGCAGCTTCCCGGGACTAGCGGGAGGACCTCGGGGCACAGATACGCAGTATTTT. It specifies CASSFPGLAGGPRGTDTQYF.

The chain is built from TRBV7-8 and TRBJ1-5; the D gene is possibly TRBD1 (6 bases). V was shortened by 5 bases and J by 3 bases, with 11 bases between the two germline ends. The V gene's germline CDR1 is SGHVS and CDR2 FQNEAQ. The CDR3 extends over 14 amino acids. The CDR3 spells CASSPGQFNQPQHF. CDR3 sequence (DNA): TGTGCCAGCAGCCCAGGACAGTTCAATCAGCCCCAGCATTTT.

The CDR3 DNA reads as TGCGCCAGCAGTGAACCGGGAATGAACTATGGCTACACCTTC. Its protein product is CASSEPGMNYGYTF. V usage is TRBV10-1 and J usage is TRBJ1-2; D uncertain. In germline, CDR1 is WNHNN, CDR2 SYGVQD (reference sequence). Between the trimmed V and J ends, which lost 3 bases and 2 bases, there was a span of 10 bases. The CDR3 runs to 14 residues.

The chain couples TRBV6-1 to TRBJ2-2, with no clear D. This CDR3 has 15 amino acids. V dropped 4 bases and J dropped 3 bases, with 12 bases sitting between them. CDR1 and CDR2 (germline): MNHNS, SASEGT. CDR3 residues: CASSVSPGDTGELFF. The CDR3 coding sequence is TGTGCCAGCAGTGTCTCCCCAGGTGACACCGGGGAGCTGTTTTTT.

This CDR3 reads CASSLYPLRTSGPKGREQFF. The DNA of the CDR3 is TGTGCCAGCAGTTTATACCCTCTCCGGACTAGCGGCCCCAAAGGGCGTGAGCAGTTCTTC. V gene TRBV28 combines with J gene TRBJ2-1, with 10 bases lining up with TRBD2. This CDR3 region has 20 residues. Losses at the gene ends were 1 base for V and 9 bases for J; bases not matched to a gene: 21. Germline CDR1 and CDR2: MDHEN and SYDVKM.

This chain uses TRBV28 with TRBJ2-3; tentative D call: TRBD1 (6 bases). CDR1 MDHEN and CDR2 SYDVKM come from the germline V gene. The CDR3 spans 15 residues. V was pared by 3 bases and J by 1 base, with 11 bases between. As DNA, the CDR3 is TGTGCCAGCAGTTTGGGGGCGGTCGGCACAGATACGCAGTATTTT. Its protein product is CASSLGAVGTDTQYF.

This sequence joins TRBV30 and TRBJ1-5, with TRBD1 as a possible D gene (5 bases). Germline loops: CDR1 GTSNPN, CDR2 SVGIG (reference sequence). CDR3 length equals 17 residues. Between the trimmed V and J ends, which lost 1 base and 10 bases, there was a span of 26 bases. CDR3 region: CAWSAPGLAGVRSPQHF. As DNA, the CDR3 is TGTGCCTGGAGTGCCCCTGGACTAGCGGGGGTGCGGTCACCCCAGCATTTT.

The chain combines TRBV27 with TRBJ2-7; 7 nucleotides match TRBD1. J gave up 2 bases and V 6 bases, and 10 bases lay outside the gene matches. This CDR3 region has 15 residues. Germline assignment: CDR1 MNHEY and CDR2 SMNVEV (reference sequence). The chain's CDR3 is CASRWTGVGPYEQYF. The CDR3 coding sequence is TGTGCCAGCAGATGGACAGGCGTCGGCCCCTACGAGCAGTACTTC.

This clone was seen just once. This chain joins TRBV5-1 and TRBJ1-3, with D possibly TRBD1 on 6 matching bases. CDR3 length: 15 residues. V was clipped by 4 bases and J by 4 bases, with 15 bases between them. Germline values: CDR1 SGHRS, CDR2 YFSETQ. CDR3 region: CASSLAGGAGNTIYF. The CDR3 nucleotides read TGCGCCAGCAGCCTCGCTGGGGGCGCCGGAAACACCATATATTTT. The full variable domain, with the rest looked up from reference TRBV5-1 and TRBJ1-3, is KAGVTQTPRYLIKTRGQQVTLSCSPISGHRSVSWYQQTPGQGLQFLFEYFSETQRNKGNFPGRFSGRQFSNSRSEMNVSTLELGDSALYLCASSLAGGAGNTIYFGEGSWLTVV.

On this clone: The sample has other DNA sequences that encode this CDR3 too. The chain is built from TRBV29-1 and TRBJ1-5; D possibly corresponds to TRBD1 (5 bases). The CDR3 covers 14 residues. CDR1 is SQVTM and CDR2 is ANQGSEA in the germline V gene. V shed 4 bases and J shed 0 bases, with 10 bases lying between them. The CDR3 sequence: CSVGQGSSNQPQHF. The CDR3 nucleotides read TGCAGCGTTGGTCAGGGAAGTAGCAATCAGCCCCAGCATTTT.

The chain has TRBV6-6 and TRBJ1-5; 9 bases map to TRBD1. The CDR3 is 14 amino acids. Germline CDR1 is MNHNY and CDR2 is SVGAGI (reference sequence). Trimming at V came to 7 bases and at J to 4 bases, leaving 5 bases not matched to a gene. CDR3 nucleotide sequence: TGTGCCAGCACCTCGACAGGGGGAAATCAGCCCCAGCATTTT. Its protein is CASTSTGGNQPQHF.

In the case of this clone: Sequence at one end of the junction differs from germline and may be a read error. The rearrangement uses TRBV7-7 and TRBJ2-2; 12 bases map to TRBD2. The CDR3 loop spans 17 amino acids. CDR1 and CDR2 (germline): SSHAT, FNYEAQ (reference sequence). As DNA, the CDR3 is TGTGCTAGCAGCCCGAGACTAGCGGGAGAGGCCACCGGGGAGCTGTTTTTT. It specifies CASSPRLAGEATGELFF. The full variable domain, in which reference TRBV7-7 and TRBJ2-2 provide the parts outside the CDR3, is GAGVSQSPRYKVTKRGQDVTLRCDPISSHATLYWYQQALGQGPEFLTYFNYEAQPDKSGLPSDRFSAERPEGSISTLTIQRTEQRDSAMYRCASSPRLAGEATGELFFGEGSRLTVL.

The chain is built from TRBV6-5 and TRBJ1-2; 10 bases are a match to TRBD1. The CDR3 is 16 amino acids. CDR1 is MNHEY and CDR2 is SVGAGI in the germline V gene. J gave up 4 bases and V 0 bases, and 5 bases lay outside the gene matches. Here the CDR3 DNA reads TGTGCCAGCAGTTACTCCCGGACAGGGGGGGGCTATGGCTACACCTTC. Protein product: CASSYSRTGGGYGYTF.

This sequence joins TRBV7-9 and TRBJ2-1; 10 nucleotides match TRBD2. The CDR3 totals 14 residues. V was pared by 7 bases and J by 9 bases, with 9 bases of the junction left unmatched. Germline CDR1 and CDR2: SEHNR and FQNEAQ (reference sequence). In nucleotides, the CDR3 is TGTGCCAGCACGGGGACTAGCGCAAGGGGTGAGCAGTTCTTC. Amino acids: CASTGTSARGEQFF.

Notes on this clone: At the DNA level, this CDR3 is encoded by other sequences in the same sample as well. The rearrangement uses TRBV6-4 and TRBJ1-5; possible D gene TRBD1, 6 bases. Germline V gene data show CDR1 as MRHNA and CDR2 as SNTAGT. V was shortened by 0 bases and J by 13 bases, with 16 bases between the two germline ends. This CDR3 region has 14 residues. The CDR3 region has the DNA TGTGCCAGCAGTGACTCGAGGGAGGGGGGACTTCAGCATTTT. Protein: CASSDSREGGLQHF.

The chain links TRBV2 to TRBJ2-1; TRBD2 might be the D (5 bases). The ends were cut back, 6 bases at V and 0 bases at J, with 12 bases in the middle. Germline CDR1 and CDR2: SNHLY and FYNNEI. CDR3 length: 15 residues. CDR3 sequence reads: CASRGRGSSYNEQFF. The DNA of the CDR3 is TGTGCCAGCAGGGGTCGTGGGAGCTCCTACAATGAGCAGTTCTTC.

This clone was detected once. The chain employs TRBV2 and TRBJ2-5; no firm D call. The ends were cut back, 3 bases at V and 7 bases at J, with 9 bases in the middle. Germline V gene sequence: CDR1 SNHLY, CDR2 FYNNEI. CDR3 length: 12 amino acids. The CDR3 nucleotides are TGTGCCAGCAGTGACAGCCCAGGGACCCAGTACTTC. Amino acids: CASSDSPGTQYF.

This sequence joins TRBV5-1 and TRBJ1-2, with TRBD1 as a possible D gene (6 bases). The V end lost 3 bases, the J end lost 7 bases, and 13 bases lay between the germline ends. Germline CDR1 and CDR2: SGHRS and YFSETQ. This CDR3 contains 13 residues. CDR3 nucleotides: TGCGCCAGCAGCTCCTCAGGGGAGGGTGGCTACACCTTC. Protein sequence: CASSSSGEGGYTF.

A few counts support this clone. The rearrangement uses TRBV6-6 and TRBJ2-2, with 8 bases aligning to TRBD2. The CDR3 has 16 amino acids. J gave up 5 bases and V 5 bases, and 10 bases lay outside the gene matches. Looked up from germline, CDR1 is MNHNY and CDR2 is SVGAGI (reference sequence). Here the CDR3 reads CASSPPVAGLTGELFF. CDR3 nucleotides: TGTGCCAGCAGTCCCCCGGTAGCGGGGTTAACCGGGGAGCTGTTTTTT.

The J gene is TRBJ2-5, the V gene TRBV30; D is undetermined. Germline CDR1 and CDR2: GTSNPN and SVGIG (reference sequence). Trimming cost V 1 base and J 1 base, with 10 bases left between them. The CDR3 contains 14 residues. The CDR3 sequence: CAWSGWASQETQYF. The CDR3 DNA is TGTGCCTGGAGTGGGTGGGCTTCCCAAGAGACCCAGTACTTC.